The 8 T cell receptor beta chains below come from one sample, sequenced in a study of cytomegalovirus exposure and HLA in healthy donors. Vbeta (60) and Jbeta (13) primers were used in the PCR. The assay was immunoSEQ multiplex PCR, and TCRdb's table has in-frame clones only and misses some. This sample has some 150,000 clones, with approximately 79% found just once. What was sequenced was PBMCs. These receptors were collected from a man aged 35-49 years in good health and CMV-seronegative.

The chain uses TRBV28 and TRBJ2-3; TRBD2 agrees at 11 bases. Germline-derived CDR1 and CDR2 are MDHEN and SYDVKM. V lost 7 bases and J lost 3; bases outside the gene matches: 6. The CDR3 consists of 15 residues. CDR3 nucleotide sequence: TGTGCCAGCACCTCCCGACTAGCGGGGACAGATACGCAGTATTTT. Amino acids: CASTSRLAGTDTQYF.

The CDR3, as DNA: TGTGCCAGCGATCGAGGGTACAATTACGAGCAGTACTTC. It specifies CASDRGYNYEQYF. The chain has TRBV2 and TRBJ2-7, with D maybe TRBD2 (5 bases). Trimming pared 8 bases from V and 4 bases from J, leaving 15 bases between. The CDR3 length is 13 residues. The germline V gene has CDR1 SNHLY and CDR2 FYNNEI.

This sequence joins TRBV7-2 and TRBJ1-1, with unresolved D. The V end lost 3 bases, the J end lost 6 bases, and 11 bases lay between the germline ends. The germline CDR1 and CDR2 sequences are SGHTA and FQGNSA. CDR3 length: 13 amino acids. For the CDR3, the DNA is TGTGCCAGCAGCTTGAATCCCTCGGCTGAAGCTTTCTTT. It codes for CASSLNPSAEAFF.

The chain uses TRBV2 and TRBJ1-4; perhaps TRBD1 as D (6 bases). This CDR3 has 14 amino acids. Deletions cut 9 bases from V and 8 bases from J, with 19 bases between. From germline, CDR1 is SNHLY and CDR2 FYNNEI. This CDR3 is CARQTGGGEEKLFF. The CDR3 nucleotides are TGTGCCAGACAGACGGGGGGCGGAGAAGAAAAACTGTTTTTT. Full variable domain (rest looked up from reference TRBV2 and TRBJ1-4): EPEVTQTPSHQVTQMGQEVILRCVPISNHLYFYWYRQILGQKVEFLVSFYNNEISEKSEIFDDQFSVERPDGSNFTLKIRSTKLEDSAMYFCARQTGGGEEKLFFGSGTQLSVL.

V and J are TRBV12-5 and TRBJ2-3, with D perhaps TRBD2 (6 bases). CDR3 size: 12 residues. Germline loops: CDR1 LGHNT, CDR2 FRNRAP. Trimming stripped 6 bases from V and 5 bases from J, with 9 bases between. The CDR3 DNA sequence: TGTGCTAGTGGGGGGGGAATAGATACGCAGTATTTT. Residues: CASGGGIDTQYF.

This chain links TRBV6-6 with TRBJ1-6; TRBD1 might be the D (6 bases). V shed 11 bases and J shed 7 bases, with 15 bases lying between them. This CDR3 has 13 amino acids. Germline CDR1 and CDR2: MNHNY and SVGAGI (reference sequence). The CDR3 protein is CAGQWGRNSPLHF. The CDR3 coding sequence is TGTGCCGGACAGTGGGGAAGGAATTCACCCCTCCACTTT.

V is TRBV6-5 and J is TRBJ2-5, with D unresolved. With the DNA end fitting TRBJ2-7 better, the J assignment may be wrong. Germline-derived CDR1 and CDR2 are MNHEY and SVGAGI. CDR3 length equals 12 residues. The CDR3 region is CASSDWGSEQYF. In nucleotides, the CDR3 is TGTGCCAGCAGTGACTGGGGTAGCGAGCAGTACTTC.

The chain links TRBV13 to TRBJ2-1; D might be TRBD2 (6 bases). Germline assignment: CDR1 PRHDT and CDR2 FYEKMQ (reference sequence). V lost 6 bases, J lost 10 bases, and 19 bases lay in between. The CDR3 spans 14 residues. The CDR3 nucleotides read TGTGCCAGCAGATTCAAGGGCGGGGTACCGGAGCAGTTCTTC. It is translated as CASRFKGGVPEQFF. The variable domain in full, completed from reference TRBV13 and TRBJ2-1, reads AAGVIQSPRHLIKEKRETATLKCYPIPRHDTVYWYQQGPGQDPQFLISFYEKMQSDKGSIPDRFSAQQFSDYHSELNMSSLELGDSALYFCASRFKGGVPEQFFGPGTRLTVL.